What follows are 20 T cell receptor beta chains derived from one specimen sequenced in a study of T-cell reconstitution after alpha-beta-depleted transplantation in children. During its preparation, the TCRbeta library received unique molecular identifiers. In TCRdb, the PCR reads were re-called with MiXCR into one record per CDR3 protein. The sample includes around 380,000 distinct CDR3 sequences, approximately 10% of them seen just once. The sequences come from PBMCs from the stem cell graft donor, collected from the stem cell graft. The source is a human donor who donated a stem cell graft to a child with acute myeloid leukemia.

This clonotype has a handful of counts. CDR3 DNA: TGCAGTGCTAGAGCCCCCCTCCGGGACCACGTCCGGGAGACCCAGTACTTC. This gives the protein CSARAPLRDHVRETQYF. V and J are TRBV20-1 and TRBJ2-5; perhaps D is TRBD1 or TRBD2 (5 bases each). CDR1 and CDR2 (germline): DFQATT, SNEGSKA (reference sequence). The V and J ends lost 1 base and 5 bases respectively, with 23 bases between them. The CDR3 has 17 amino acids.

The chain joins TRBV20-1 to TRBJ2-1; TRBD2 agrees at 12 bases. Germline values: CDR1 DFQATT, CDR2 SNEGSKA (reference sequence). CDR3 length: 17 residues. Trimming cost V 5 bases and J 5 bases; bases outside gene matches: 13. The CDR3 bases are TGCAGTGCTGGCCTAGGGACTACTAGCGGGAGGAACAATGAGCAGTTCTTC. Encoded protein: CSAGLGTTSGRNNEQFF.

CDR3 bases: TGCAGTGCTAGAGACCCCTCCACCGGAAACGGTCAGCCCCAGCATTTT. Translation: CSARDPSTGNGQPQHF. V is TRBV20-1 and J is TRBJ1-5; no firm D call. Germline V CDR1 and CDR2: DFQATT, SNEGSKA (reference sequence). The CDR3 is 16 amino acids. V lost 0 bases and J 6 bases, leaving 18 bases between the germline ends.

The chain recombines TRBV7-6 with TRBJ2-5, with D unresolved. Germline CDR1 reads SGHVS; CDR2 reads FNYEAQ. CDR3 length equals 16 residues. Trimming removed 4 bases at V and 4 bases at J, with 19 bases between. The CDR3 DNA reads TGTGCCAGCAGCTCAATAGGGTTCGGTGGAAGAGAGACCCAGTACTTC. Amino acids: CASSSIGFGGRETQYF.

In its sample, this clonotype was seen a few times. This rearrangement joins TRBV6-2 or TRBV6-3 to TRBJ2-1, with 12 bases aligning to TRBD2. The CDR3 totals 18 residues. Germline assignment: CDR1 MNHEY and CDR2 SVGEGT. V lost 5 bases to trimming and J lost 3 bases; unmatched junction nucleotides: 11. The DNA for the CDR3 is TGTGCCAGCAGTCCCCGACTAGCGGGAGCAGATTTCTACAATGAGCAGTTCTTC. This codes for CASSPRLAGADFYNEQFF.

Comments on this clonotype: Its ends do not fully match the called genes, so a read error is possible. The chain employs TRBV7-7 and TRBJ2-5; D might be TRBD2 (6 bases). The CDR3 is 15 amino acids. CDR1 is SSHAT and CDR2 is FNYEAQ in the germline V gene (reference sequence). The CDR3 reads CASSLVWTGTGDQYF. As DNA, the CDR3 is TGTGCTAGCAGCTTAGTCTGGACGGGAACGGGGGACCAGTACTTC.

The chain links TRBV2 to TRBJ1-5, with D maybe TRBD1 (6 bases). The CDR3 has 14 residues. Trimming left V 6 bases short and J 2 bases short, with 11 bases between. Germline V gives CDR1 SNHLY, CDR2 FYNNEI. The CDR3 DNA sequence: TGTGCCAGCAGGTTAAGGGGGGGCAATCAGCCCCAGCATTTT. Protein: CASRLRGGNQPQHF. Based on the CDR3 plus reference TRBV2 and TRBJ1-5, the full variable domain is EPEVTQTPSHQVTQMGQEVILRCVPISNHLYFYWYRQILGQKVEFLVSFYNNEISEKSEIFDDQFSVERPDGSNFTLKIRSTKLEDSAMYFCASRLRGGNQPQHFGDGTRLSIL.

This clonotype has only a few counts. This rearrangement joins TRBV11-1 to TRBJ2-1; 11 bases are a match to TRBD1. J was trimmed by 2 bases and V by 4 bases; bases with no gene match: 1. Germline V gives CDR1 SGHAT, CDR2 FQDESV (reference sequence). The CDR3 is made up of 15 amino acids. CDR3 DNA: TGTGCCAGCAGCTGGGACAGGGGGACCTACAATGAGCAGTTCTTC. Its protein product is CASSWDRGTYNEQFF.

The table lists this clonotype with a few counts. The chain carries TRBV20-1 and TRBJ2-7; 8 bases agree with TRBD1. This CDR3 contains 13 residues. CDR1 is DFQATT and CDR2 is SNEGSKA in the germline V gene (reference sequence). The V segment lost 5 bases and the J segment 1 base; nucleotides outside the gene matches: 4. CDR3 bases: TGCAGTGCTTTGGACAGGGAATCCTACGAGCAGTACGTC. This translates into CSALDRESYEQYV.

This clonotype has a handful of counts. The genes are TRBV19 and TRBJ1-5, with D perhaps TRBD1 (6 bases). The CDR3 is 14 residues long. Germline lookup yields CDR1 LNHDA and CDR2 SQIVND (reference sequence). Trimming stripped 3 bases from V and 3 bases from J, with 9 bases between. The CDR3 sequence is CASSIYRDNQPQHF. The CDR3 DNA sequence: TGTGCCAGTAGTATTTACAGGGACAATCAGCCCCAGCATTTT.

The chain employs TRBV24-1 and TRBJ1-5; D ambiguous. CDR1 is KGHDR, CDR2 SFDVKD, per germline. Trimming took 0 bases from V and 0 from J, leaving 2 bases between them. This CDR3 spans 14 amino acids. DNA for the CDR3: TGTGCCACCAGTGATTTGAATAGCAATCAGCCCCAGCATTTT. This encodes CATSDLNSNQPQHF.

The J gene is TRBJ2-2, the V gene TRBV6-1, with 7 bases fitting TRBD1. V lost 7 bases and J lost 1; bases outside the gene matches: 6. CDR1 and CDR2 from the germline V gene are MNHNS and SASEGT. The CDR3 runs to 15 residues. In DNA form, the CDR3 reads TGTGCCAGCATCTCAGGGACAGAGAACACCGGGGAGCTGTTTTTT. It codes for CASISGTENTGELFF.

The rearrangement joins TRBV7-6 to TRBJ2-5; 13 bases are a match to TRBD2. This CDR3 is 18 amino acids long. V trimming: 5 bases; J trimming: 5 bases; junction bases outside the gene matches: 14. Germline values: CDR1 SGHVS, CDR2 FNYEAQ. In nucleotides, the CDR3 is TGTGCCAGCAGCGGGCCCCAACTAGCGGGAGGGCCTTGGGAGACCCAGTACTTC. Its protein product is CASSGPQLAGGPWETQYF.

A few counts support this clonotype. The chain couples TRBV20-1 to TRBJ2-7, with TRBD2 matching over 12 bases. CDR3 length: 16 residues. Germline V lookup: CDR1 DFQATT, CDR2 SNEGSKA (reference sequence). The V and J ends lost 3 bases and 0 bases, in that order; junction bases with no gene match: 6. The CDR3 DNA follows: TGCAGTGCTAGGCCCCTAGCGGGAGGGAGCTCCTACGAGCAGTACTTC. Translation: CSARPLAGGSSYEQYF.

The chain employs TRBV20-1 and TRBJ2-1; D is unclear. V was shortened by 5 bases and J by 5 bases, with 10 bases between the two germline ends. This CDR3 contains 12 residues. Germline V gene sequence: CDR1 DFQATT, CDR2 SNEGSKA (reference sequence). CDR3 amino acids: CSARLRNNEQFF. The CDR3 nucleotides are TGCAGTGCTCGCCTCAGGAACAATGAGCAGTTCTTC.

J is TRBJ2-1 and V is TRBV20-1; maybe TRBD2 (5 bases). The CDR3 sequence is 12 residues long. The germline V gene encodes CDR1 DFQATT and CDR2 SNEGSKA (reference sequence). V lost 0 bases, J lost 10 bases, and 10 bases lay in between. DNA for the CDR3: TGCAGTGCTAGAGATCTAGCTCCGGAGCAGTTCTTC. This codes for CSARDLAPEQFF.

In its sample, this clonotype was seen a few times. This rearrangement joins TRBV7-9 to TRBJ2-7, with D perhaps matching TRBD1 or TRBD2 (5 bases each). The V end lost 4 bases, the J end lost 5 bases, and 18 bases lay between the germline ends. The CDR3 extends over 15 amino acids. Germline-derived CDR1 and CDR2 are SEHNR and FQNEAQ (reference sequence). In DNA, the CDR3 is TGTGCCAGCAGCTCTAGCAATACAGGTACCCACGAGCAGTACTTC. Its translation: CASSSSNTGTHEQYF.

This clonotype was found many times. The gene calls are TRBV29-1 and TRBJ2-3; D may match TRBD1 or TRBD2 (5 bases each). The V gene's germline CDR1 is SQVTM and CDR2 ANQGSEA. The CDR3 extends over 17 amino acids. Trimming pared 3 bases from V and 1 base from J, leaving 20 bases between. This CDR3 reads CSVDKQKSRDRTDTQYF. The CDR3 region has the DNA TGCAGCGTTGATAAACAAAAGTCCCGGGACCGCACAGATACGCAGTATTTT.

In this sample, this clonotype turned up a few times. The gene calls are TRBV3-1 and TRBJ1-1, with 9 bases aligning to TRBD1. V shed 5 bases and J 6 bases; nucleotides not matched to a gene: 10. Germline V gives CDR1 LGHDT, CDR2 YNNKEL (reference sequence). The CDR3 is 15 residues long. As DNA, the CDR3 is TGTGCCAGCAGCTACGGGACAGGGAAGGTTGCTGAAGCTTTCTTT. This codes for CASSYGTGKVAEAFF.

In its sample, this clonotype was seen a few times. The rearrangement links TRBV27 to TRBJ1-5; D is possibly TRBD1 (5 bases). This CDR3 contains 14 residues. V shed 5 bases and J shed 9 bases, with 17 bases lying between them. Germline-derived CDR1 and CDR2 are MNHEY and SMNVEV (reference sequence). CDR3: CASSDSQGRAPQHF. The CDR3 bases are TGTGCCAGCAGTGACTCGCAGGGCAGGGCGCCCCAGCATTTT.